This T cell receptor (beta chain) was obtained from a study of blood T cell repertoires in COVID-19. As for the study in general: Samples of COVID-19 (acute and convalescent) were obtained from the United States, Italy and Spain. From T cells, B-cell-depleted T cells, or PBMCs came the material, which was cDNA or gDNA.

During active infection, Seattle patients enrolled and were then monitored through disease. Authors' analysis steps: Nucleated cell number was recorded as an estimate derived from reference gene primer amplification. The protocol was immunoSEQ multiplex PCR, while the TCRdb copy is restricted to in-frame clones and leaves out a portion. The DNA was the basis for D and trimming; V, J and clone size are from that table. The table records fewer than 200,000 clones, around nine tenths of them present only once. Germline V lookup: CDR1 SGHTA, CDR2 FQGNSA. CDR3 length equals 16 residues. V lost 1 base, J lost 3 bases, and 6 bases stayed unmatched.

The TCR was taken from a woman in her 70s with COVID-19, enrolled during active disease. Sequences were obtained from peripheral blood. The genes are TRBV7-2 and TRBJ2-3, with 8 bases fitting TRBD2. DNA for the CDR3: TGTGCCAGCAGCTTAGGAGTGTTAGCGGGAACAGATACGCAGTATTTT. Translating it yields CASSLGVLAGTDTQYF.